These T cell receptor beta chains were read from a single sample in a study of blood T cells in healthy people across ages. Each CDR3 protein gets one entry after TCRdb re-called the 5' RACE reads with MiXCR. Among some 890,000 distinct CDR3 sequences listed, about 27% were seen once. The same data also contributed to another study, on T cells of mothers and their children.

The sequenced sample consisted of blood. The receptors shown here come from a woman in her forties in good health. The CDR3 runs from the conserved cysteine through the conserved F or W. Each record gives: V gene, D gene, J gene, clone size, CDR3 protein, CDR3 DNA. The D gene is left open where the match is weak. Clone size is shown for a subset of rows, as once, few, many or a class of expanded clone.

V gene: TRBV20-1; D gene: TRBD2; J gene: TRBJ2-3; clone size: -; CDR3 protein: CSASLPSGGYSTDTQYF; CDR3 DNA: TGCAGTGCTAGTCTACCCAGCGGGGGATACAGCACAGATACGCAGTATTTT
V gene: TRBV12-3/TRBV12-4; D gene: TRBD1; J gene: TRBJ1-3; clone size: -; CDR3 protein: CASKQRWDRGNTVYF; CDR3 DNA: TGTGCCAGCAAACAACGGTGGGACAGGGGAAACACCGTATATTTT
V gene: TRBV10-3; D gene: -; J gene: TRBJ2-7; clone size: -; CDR3 protein: CAISEGGSSYNEQYF; CDR3 DNA: TGTGCCATCAGTGAAGGCGGAAGCTCCTACAATGAGCAGTACTTC
V gene: TRBV20-1; D gene: -; J gene: TRBJ2-7; clone size: -; CDR3 protein: CSAFTGSDSYEQYF; CDR3 DNA: TGCAGTGCTTTCACAGGGTCGGACTCCTACGAGCAGTACTTC
V gene: TRBV19; D gene: -; J gene: TRBJ2-1; clone size: once; CDR3 protein: CASENREGTYNEQFF; CDR3 DNA: TGTGCCAGTGAGAACAGGGAGGGTACCTACAATGAGCAGTTCTTC
V gene: TRBV3-1; D gene: -; J gene: TRBJ2-3; clone size: -; CDR3 protein: CASSPAGRPTDTQYF; CDR3 DNA: TGTGCCAGCAGCCCGGCGGGTCGGCCAACAGATACGCAGTATTTT
V gene: TRBV5-1; D gene: -; J gene: TRBJ2-3; clone size: -; CDR3 protein: CASSLVLRGARSTDTQYF; CDR3 DNA: TGCGCCAGCAGCTTGGTTCTTCGGGGAGCCCGTAGCACAGATACGCAGTATTTT
V gene: TRBV7-2; D gene: -; J gene: TRBJ2-6; clone size: -; CDR3 protein: CASSQVGSGANVLTF; CDR3 DNA: TGTGCCAGCAGCCAGGTTGGCTCTGGGGCCAACGTCCTGACTTTC
V gene: TRBV10-3; D gene: -; J gene: TRBJ2-5; clone size: many; CDR3 protein: CAISDPIGGQETQYF; CDR3 DNA: TGTGCCATCAGTGACCCAATAGGGGGTCAGGAGACCCAGTACTTC
V gene: TRBV28; D gene: -; J gene: TRBJ1-4; clone size: many; CDR3 protein: CASSSGGGGEKLFF; CDR3 DNA: TGTGCCAGCAGTTCGGGCGGGGGCGGAGAAAAACTGTTTTTT
V gene: TRBV3-1; D gene: -; J gene: TRBJ1-2; clone size: many; CDR3 protein: CASRLGGRVDYGYTF; CDR3 DNA: TGTGCCAGCAGGTTGGGCGGCAGGGTAGACTATGGCTACACCTTC
V gene: TRBV20-1; D gene: -; J gene: TRBJ2-7; clone size: many; CDR3 protein: CSAREGRDYYEQYF; CDR3 DNA: TGCAGTGCTAGAGAAGGGCGGGATTACTACGAGCAGTACTTC
V gene: TRBV6-5; D gene: -; J gene: TRBJ1-2; clone size: many; CDR3 protein: CASSYFGFYTF; CDR3 DNA: TGTGCCAGCAGTTATTTCGGGTTCTACACCTTC
V gene: TRBV20-1; D gene: TRBD2; J gene: TRBJ2-5; clone size: few; CDR3 protein: CSAPSNQKGLAGETQYF; CDR3 DNA: TGCAGTGCACCGTCAAACCAAAAGGGACTAGCAGGGGAGACCCAGTACTTC
V gene: TRBV6-1; D gene: -; J gene: TRBJ1-2; clone size: -; CDR3 protein: CASSPTGPNYGYTF; CDR3 DNA: TGTGCCAGCAGCCCTACAGGCCCTAACTATGGCTACACCTTC
V gene: TRBV18; D gene: -; J gene: TRBJ2-5; clone size: -; CDR3 protein: CASSPGYEIEQYF; CDR3 DNA: TGTGCCAGCTCACCGGGGTACGAAATTGAGCAGTACTTC
V gene: TRBV29-1; D gene: TRBD2; J gene: TRBJ2-7; clone size: few; CDR3 protein: CSVCPGQTGTSASSYNEQYF; CDR3 DNA: TGCAGCGTTTGTCCGGGACAGACCGGGACTAGCGCCTCCTCCTACAATGAGCAGTACTTC
V gene: TRBV5-1; D gene: TRBD1; J gene: TRBJ1-2; clone size: -; CDR3 protein: CASSHLYPDRGNGYTF; CDR3 DNA: TGCGCCAGCAGCCACCTATACCCAGACAGGGGAAATGGCTACACCTTC
V gene: TRBV15; D gene: -; J gene: TRBJ2-7; clone size: -; CDR3 protein: CTTSRGGSSYEQYF; CDR3 DNA: TGTACCACCAGCAGAGGGGGAAGCTCCTACGAGCAGTACTTC
V gene: TRBV7-2; D gene: TRBD1; J gene: TRBJ1-6; clone size: few; CDR3 protein: CASSPNTGQGNSPLHF; CDR3 DNA: TGTGCCAGCAGCCCTAATACGGGACAGGGGAATTCACCCCTCCACTTT
V gene: TRBV19; D gene: -; J gene: TRBJ1-5; clone size: -; CDR3 protein: CASSPLREGRLNQPQHF; CDR3 DNA: TGTGCCAGTAGTCCTCTTCGGGAGGGGCGTCTCAATCAGCCCCAGCATTTT
V gene: TRBV5-1; D gene: -; J gene: TRBJ2-3; clone size: -; CDR3 protein: CASSLGQLATDTQYF; CDR3 DNA: TGCGCCAGCAGCTTGGGACAGTTAGCCACAGATACGCAGTATTTT
V gene: TRBV28; D gene: TRBD1; J gene: TRBJ1-4; clone size: -; CDR3 protein: CASSSPGQGAEKLFF; CDR3 DNA: TGTGCCAGCAGCTCCCCGGGACAGGGGGCCGAAAAACTGTTTTTT
V gene: TRBV7-2; D gene: -; J gene: TRBJ2-5; clone size: -; CDR3 protein: CASSSVPLIGETQYF; CDR3 DNA: TGTGCCAGCAGCTCAGTCCCGTTGATTGGAGAGACCCAGTACTTC
V gene: TRBV29-1; D gene: TRBD1; J gene: TRBJ2-5; clone size: few; CDR3 protein: CSCGQGQETQYF; CDR3 DNA: TGCAGCTGTGGACAGGGGCAAGAGACCCAGTACTTC
V gene: TRBV6-6; D gene: -; J gene: TRBJ2-4; clone size: -; CDR3 protein: CASMGTETPLAKNIQYF; CDR3 DNA: TGTGCCAGCATGGGGACGGAAACCCCCCTAGCCAAAAACATTCAGTACTTC
V gene: TRBV6-5; D gene: TRBD1; J gene: TRBJ1-2; clone size: -; CDR3 protein: CASSSSPGQPYGYTF; CDR3 DNA: TGTGCCAGCAGTTCTTCACCGGGACAGCCATATGGCTACACCTTC
V gene: TRBV10-2; D gene: -; J gene: TRBJ2-7; clone size: -; CDR3 protein: CASSHRSGEQYF; CDR3 DNA: TGCGCCAGCAGTCACAGGAGCGGCGAGCAGTACTTC
V gene: TRBV30; D gene: -; J gene: TRBJ2-7; clone size: few; CDR3 protein: CAWSLLTGSYEQYF; CDR3 DNA: TGTGCCTGGAGTCTTTTAACCGGGAGCTACGAGCAGTACTTC
V gene: TRBV29-1; D gene: -; J gene: TRBJ2-7; clone size: -; CDR3 protein: CSVEEGGRGYEQYF; CDR3 DNA: TGCAGCGTTGAAGAAGGCGGCAGAGGTTACGAGCAGTACTTC
V gene: TRBV5-1; D gene: -; J gene: TRBJ2-1; clone size: few; CDR3 protein: CASSEGQDYNEQFF; CDR3 DNA: TGCGCCAGCAGCGAGGGACAAGATTACAATGAGCAGTTCTTC
V gene: TRBV5-6; D gene: -; J gene: TRBJ2-7; clone size: few; CDR3 protein: CASSSKYRDTYEQYF; CDR3 DNA: TGTGCCAGCAGCTCCAAATACCGGGATACCTACGAGCAGTACTTC
V gene: TRBV29-1; D gene: -; J gene: TRBJ1-1; clone size: -; CDR3 protein: CSVDGEWAEAFF; CDR3 DNA: TGCAGCGTTGATGGGGAGTGGGCTGAAGCTTTCTTT
V gene: TRBV6-2/TRBV6-3; D gene: -; J gene: TRBJ1-5; clone size: -; CDR3 protein: CASSSHETWGNNQPQHF; CDR3 DNA: TGTGCCAGCAGTTCGCACGAGACCTGGGGTAACAATCAGCCCCAGCATTTT
V gene: TRBV6-2/TRBV6-3; D gene: -; J gene: TRBJ1-5; clone size: many; CDR3 protein: CASSTLRHQPQHF; CDR3 DNA: TGTGCCAGCAGCACCCTACGCCATCAGCCCCAGCATTTT
V gene: TRBV20-1; D gene: -; J gene: TRBJ2-5; clone size: -; CDR3 protein: CSVKGGAVQETQYF; CDR3 DNA: TGCAGTGTTAAAGGCGGGGCGGTCCAAGAGACCCAGTACTTC
V gene: TRBV10-3; D gene: TRBD2; J gene: TRBJ2-7; clone size: many; CDR3 protein: CAIRLAEVREQYF; CDR3 DNA: TGTGCCATCAGACTAGCGGAGGTGAGGGAGCAGTACTTC
V gene: TRBV20-1; D gene: -; J gene: TRBJ2-5; clone size: -; CDR3 protein: CSARNQTVTQYF; CDR3 DNA: TGCAGTGCTAGAAATCAGACTGTGACCCAGTACTTC
V gene: TRBV20-1; D gene: -; J gene: TRBJ2-1; clone size: many; CDR3 protein: CSASDKTEGEQFF; CDR3 DNA: TGCAGTGCCAGCGATAAAACAGAGGGTGAGCAGTTCTTC
V gene: TRBV5-5; D gene: -; J gene: TRBJ1-2; clone size: many; CDR3 protein: CASSFTPSDGYTF; CDR3 DNA: TGTGCCAGCAGCTTCACCCCCTCCGACGGCTACACCTTC
V gene: TRBV27; D gene: -; J gene: TRBJ1-1; clone size: -; CDR3 protein: CASRFRGTEAFF; CDR3 DNA: TGTGCCAGCAGGTTCAGGGGCACTGAAGCTTTCTTT
V gene: TRBV12-3/TRBV12-4; D gene: -; J gene: TRBJ2-1; clone size: many; CDR3 protein: CASSLGGPSRNEQFF; CDR3 DNA: TGTGCCAGCAGTTTGGGGGGCCCTTCGAGGAATGAGCAGTTCTTC
V gene: TRBV12-3/TRBV12-4; D gene: -; J gene: TRBJ2-2; clone size: -; CDR3 protein: CASTPDSANTGELFF; CDR3 DNA: TGTGCCAGCACCCCGGACAGCGCGAACACCGGGGAGCTGTTTTTT
V gene: TRBV4-3; D gene: TRBD1; J gene: TRBJ1-2; clone size: many; CDR3 protein: CASSQRDSPNYGYTF; CDR3 DNA: TGCGCCAGCAGCCAACGGGACAGCCCTAACTATGGCTACACCTTC
V gene: TRBV7-9; D gene: -; J gene: TRBJ2-1; clone size: -; CDR3 protein: CASSLEGGWSYNEQFF; CDR3 DNA: TGTGCCAGCAGCTTAGAGGGGGGATGGTCCTACAATGAGCAGTTCTTC
V gene: TRBV29-1; D gene: -; J gene: TRBJ2-7; clone size: many; CDR3 protein: CSVVRDGSLYEQYF; CDR3 DNA: TGCAGCGTCGTCAGGGATGGAAGTCTCTACGAGCAGTACTTC
V gene: TRBV7-9; D gene: TRBD1; J gene: TRBJ2-1; clone size: -; CDR3 protein: CASSSTTGSYNEQFF; CDR3 DNA: TGTGCCAGCAGCTCTACGACAGGGAGCTACAATGAGCAGTTCTTC
V gene: TRBV5-1; D gene: -; J gene: TRBJ2-7; clone size: -; CDR3 protein: CASSLQGYPYEQYF; CDR3 DNA: TGCGCCAGCAGCTTACAGGGTTACCCCTACGAGCAGTACTTC
V gene: TRBV20-1; D gene: -; J gene: TRBJ2-1; clone size: few; CDR3 protein: CSARDPAGSYNEQFF; CDR3 DNA: TGCAGTGCTAGAGATCCCGCGGGGTCCTACAATGAGCAGTTCTTC
V gene: TRBV5-1; D gene: -; J gene: TRBJ1-2; clone size: -; CDR3 protein: CASSLEGYGYAF; CDR3 DNA: TGCGCCAGCAGCTTGGAGGGTTATGGCTACGCCTTC
V gene: TRBV18; D gene: -; J gene: TRBJ1-2; clone size: few; CDR3 protein: CASSPEQLGYGYTF; CDR3 DNA: TGTGCCAGCTCACCAGAACAGCTGGGCTATGGCTACACCTTC
V gene: TRBV20-1; D gene: -; J gene: TRBJ2-7; clone size: -; CDR3 protein: CSAKDNSGAYEQYF; CDR3 DNA: TGCAGTGCCAAAGATAACTCCGGGGCTTACGAGCAGTACTTC
V gene: TRBV7-9; D gene: -; J gene: TRBJ1-2; clone size: -; CDR3 protein: CASSSKLQASNYGYTF; CDR3 DNA: TGTGCCAGCAGCTCCAAGCTACAGGCTTCTAACTATGGCTACACCTTC
V gene: TRBV7-3; D gene: TRBD1; J gene: TRBJ2-1; clone size: -; CDR3 protein: CASSSRTGGLTEQFF; CDR3 DNA: TGTGCCAGCAGCTCCAGGACAGGGGGCTTGACTGAGCAGTTCTTC